The rows below give T cell receptor beta chains drawn from one sample of a study of shared clonotypes between healthy human individuals. Sequenced by immunoSEQ multiplex PCR; TCRdb stores in-frame clones only, minus some. The sample lists millions of clones; approximately 95% were seen once. The sequencing sample was made of naive CD4+ T cells from PBMCs. The receptors stem from a young man in good health. Some clones in this sample may be carry-over from other donors' samples. Both conserved end residues are part of each CDR3. Fields, in order: D gene, V gene, J gene, CDR3 protein, CDR3 DNA. The D gene is left open where the match is weak.

d_gene: TRBD2
v_gene: TRBV6-6
j_gene: TRBJ2-7
CDR3aa: CASSYALAAYEQYF
CDR3nt: TGTGCCAGCAGTTACGCACTAGCGGCCTACGAGCAGTACTTC

d_gene: NA
v_gene: TRBV9
j_gene: TRBJ2-7
CDR3aa: CASSVGDPGFYEQYF
CDR3nt: TGTGCCAGCAGCGTGGGGGACCCGGGCTTTTACGAGCAGTACTTC

d_gene: TRBD1
v_gene: TRBV25-1
j_gene: TRBJ1-1
CDR3aa: CASRETGGTEAFF
CDR3nt: TGTGCCAGCAGAGAAACAGGGGGCACTGAAGCTTTCTTT

d_gene: TRBD1
v_gene: TRBV7-3
j_gene: TRBJ2-3
CDR3aa: CASSYGQGQGPDTQYF
CDR3nt: TGTGCCAGCAGCTATGGACAGGGCCAGGGCCCAGATACGCAGTATTTT

d_gene: TRBD1
v_gene: TRBV12-5
j_gene: TRBJ2-7
CDR3aa: CASGLDGQGDEQYF
CDR3nt: TGTGCTAGTGGTTTAGATGGACAGGGCGACGAGCAGTACTTC

d_gene: TRBD2
v_gene: TRBV5-1
j_gene: TRBJ2-1
CDR3aa: CASSPEREDEQFF
CDR3nt: TGCGCCAGCAGCCCCGAGCGGGAGGATGAGCAGTTCTTC

d_gene: NA
v_gene: TRBV5-1
j_gene: TRBJ1-1
CDR3aa: CASSSYPQGNTEAFF
CDR3nt: TGCGCCAGCAGCTCTTATCCGCAGGGTAACACTGAAGCTTTCTTT

d_gene: NA
v_gene: TRBV7-2
j_gene: TRBJ1-2
CDR3aa: CASSLDRQKDGYTF
CDR3nt: TGTGCCAGCAGCTTAGATCGTCAAAAGGATGGCTACACCTTC

d_gene: NA
v_gene: TRBV28
j_gene: TRBJ1-5
CDR3aa: CASSLASGDNQPQHF
CDR3nt: TGTGCCAGCAGTTTGGCCTCAGGGGACAATCAGCCCCAGCATTTT

d_gene: NA
v_gene: TRBV5-5
j_gene: TRBJ1-1
CDR3aa: CASSFLGEGNTEAFF
CDR3nt: TGTGCCAGCAGCTTTTTAGGGGAAGGGAACACTGAAGCTTTCTTT

d_gene: NA
v_gene: TRBV6-5
j_gene: TRBJ2-7
CDR3aa: CASSSPSYEQYF
CDR3nt: TGTGCCAGCAGTTCCCCATCCTACGAGCAGTACTTC